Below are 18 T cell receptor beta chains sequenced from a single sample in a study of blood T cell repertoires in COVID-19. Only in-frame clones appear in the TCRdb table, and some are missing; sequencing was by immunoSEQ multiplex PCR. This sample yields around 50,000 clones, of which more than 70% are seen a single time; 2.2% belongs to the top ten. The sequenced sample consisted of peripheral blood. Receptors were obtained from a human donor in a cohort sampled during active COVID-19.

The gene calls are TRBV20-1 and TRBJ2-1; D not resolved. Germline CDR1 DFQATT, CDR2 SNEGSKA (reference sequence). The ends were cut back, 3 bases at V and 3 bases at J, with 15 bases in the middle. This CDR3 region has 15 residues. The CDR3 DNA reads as TGCAGTGCTAGTGCGGCGGCGGTTTTCTACAATGAGCAGTTCTTC. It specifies CSASAAAVFYNEQFF.

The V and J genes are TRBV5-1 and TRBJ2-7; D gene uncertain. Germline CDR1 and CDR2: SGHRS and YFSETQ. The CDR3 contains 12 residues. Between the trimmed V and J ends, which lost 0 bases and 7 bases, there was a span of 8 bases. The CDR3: CASSLDRVEQYF. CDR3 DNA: TGCGCCAGCAGCTTGGATCGGGTGGAGCAGTACTTC. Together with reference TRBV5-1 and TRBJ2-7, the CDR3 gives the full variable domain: KAGVTQTPRYLIKTRGQQVTLSCSPISGHRSVSWYQQTPGQGLQFLFEYFSETQRNKGNFPGRFSGRQFSNSRSEMNVSTLELGDSALYLCASSLDRVEQYFGPGTRLTVT.

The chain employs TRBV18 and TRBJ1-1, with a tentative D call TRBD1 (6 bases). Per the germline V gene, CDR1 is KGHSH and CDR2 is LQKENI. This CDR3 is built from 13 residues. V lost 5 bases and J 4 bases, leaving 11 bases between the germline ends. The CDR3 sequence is CASSATGSTEAFF. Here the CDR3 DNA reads TGTGCCAGCTCAGCAACAGGGAGCACTGAAGCTTTCTTT.

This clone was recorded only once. The CDR3 bases are TGTGCCAGCAGCTTTGGGACATCTGGAAACACCATATATTTT. Translation: CASSFGTSGNTIYF. V is TRBV7-8 and J is TRBJ1-3, with D possibly TRBD1 on 6 matching bases. The CDR3 runs to 14 residues. The V and J ends lost 3 bases and 1 base respectively, with 7 bases between them. CDR1 is SGHVS, CDR2 FQNEAQ, per germline.

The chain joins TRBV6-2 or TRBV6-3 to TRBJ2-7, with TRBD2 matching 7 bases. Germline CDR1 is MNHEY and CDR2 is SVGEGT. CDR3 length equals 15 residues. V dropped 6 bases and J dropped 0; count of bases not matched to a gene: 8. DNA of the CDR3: TGTGCCAGCAGCCCAGCCGGGAGGAGCTCCTACGAGCAGTACTTC. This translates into CASSPAGRSSYEQYF.

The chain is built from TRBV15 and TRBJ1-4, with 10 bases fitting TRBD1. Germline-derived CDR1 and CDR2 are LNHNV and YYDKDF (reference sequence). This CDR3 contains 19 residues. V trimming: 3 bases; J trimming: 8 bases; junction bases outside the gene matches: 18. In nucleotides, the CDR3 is TGTGCCACCAGCAGGGAACCGGGACAGGGGTCCTTTTTCCGGGAAAAACTGTTTTTT. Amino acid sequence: CATSREPGQGSFFREKLFF.

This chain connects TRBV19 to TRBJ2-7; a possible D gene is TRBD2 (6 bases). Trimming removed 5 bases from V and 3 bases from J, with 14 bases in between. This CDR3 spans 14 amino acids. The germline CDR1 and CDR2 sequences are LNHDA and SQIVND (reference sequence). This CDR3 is CASSQSGGYYEQYF. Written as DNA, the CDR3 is TGTGCCAGTAGTCAATCCGGGGGTTACTACGAGCAGTACTTC.

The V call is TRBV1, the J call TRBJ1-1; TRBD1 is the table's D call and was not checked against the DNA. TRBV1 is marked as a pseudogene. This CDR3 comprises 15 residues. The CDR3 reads CTSSQDTGNYTEAFF. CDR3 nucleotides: TGCACCAGCAGCCAAGATACAGGGAATTACACTGAAGCTTTCTTT.

In DNA form, the CDR3 reads TGTGCCAGCAGTCACCGGGACAGAACGAACACTGAAGCTTTCTTT. Translated: CASSHRDRTNTEAFF. The chain uses TRBV6-5 and TRBJ1-1; 7 bases match TRBD1. Per the germline V gene, CDR1 is MNHEY and CDR2 is SVGAGI. This CDR3 spans 15 amino acids. The trim removed 5 bases at V and 1 base at J, leaving 7 bases unmatched.

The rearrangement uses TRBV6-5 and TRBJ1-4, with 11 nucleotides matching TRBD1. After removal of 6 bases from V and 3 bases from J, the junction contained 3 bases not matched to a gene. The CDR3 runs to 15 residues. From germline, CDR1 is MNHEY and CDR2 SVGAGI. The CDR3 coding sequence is TGTGCCAGCAGGGACAGGGGGCGGTCTAATGAAAAACTGTTTTTT. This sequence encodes CASRDRGRSNEKLFF.

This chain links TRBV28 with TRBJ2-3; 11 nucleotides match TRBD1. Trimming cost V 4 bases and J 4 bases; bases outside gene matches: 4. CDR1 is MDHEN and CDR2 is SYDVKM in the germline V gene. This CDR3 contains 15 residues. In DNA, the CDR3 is TGTGCCAGCAGTTGGGACAGGGGGACTTCAGATACGCAGTATTTT. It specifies CASSWDRGTSDTQYF.

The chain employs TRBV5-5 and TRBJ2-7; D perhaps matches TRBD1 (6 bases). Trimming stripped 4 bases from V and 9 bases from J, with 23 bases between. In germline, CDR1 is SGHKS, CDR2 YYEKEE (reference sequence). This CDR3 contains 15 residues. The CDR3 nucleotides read TGTGCCAGCAGCCCTAGGGACACCATACTCCCTGGGCAGTACTTC. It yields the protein CASSPRDTILPGQYF.

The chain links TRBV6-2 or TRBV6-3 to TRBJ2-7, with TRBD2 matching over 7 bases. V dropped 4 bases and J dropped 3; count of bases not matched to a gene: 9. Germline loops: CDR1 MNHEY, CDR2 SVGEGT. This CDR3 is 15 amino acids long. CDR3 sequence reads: CASSSDRLASYEQYF. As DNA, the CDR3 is TGTGCCAGCAGTTCCGACAGACTAGCCAGCTACGAGCAGTACTTC.

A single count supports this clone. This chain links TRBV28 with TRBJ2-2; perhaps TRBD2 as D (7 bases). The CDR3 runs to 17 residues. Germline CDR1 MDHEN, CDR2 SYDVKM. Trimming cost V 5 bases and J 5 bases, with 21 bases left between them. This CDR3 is CASSGRGRQAGTGELFF. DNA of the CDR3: TGTGCCAGCAGTGGACGCGGGAGACAGGCCGGAACCGGGGAGCTGTTTTTT.

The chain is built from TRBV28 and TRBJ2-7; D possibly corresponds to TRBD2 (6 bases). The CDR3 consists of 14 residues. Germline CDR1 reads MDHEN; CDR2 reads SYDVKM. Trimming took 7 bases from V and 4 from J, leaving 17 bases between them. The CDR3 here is CASKKTGVRYEQYF. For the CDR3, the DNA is TGTGCCAGCAAAAAAACGGGGGTTCGGTACGAGCAGTACTTC.

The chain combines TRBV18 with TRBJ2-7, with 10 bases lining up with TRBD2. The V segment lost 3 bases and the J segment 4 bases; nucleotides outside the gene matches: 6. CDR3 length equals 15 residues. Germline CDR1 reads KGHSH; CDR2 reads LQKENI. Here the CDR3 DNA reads TGTGCCAGCTCACCCGGACTAGCGGCGGGATACGAGCAGTACTTC. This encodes CASSPGLAAGYEQYF.

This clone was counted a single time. This CDR3 is CASSQGLKEETQYF. Written as DNA, the CDR3 is TGTGCCAGCAGCCAGGGACTTAAAGAAGAGACCCAGTACTTC. The V call is TRBV7-8, the J call TRBJ2-5; D may be TRBD2 (6 bases). The CDR3 runs to 14 residues. With 5 bases removed from V and 3 bases from J, the gap between germline ends came to 13 bases. Germline values: CDR1 SGHVS, CDR2 FQNEAQ.

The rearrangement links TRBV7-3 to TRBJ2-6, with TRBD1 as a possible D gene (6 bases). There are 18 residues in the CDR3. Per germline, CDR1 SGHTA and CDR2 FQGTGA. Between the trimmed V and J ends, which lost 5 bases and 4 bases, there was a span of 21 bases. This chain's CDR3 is CASSPQGSLGWGANVLTF. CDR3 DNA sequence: TGTGCCAGCAGCCCCCAGGGGAGCCTAGGGTGGGGGGCCAACGTCCTGACTTTC.